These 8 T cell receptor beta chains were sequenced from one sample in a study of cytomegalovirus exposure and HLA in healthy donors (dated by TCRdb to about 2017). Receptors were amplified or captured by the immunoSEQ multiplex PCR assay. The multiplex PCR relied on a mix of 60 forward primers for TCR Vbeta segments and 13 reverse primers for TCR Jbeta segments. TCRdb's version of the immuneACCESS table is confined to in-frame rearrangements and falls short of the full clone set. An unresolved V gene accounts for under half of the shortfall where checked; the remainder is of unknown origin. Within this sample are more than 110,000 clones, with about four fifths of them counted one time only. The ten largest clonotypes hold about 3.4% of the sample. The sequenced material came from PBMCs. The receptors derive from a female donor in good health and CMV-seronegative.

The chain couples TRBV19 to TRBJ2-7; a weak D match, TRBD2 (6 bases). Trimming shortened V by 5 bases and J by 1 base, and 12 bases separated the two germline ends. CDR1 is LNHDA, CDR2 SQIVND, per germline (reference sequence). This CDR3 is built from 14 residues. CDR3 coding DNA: TGTGCCAGTAGTCTCGGGGGAACGTCCTACGAGCAGTACTTC. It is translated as CASSLGGTSYEQYF.

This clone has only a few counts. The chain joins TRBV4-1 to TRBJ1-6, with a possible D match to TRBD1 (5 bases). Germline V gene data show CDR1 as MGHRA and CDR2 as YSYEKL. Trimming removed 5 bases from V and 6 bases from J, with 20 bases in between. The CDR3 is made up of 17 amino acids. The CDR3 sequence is CASSNGRGTLVNSPLHF. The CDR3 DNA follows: TGCGCCAGCAGCAACGGACGGGGGACCTTAGTTAATTCACCCCTCCACTTT.

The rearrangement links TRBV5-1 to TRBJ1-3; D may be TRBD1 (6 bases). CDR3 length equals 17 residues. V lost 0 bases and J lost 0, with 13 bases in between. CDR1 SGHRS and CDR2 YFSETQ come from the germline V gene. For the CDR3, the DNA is TGCGCCAGCAGCTTGGGCCGACAGGAATACTCTGGAAACACCATATATTTT. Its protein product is CASSLGRQEYSGNTIYF.

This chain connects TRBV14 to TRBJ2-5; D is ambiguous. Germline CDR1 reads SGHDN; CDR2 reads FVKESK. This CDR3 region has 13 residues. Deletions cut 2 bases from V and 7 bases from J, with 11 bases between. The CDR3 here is CASSQPPLGTQYF. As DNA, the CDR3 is TGTGCCAGCAGCCAACCCCCCCTCGGGACCCAGTACTTC.

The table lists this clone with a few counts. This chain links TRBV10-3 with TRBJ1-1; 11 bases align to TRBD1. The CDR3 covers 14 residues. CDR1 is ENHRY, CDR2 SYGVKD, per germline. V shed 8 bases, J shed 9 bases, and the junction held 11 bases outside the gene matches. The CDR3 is CAIGGQGVDRQAFF. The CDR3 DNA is TGTGCCATCGGGGGACAGGGGGTCGATCGACAAGCTTTCTTT.

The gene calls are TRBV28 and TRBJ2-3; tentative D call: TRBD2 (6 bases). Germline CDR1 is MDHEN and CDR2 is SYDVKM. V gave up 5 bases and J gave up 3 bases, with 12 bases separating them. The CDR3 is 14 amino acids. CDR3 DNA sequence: TGTGCCAGCAGTCAACCTGCGGGAACAGATACGCAGTATTTT. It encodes CASSQPAGTDTQYF.

CDR3 sequence: CASSVSTRGIVDTQYF. Here the CDR3 DNA reads TGTGCCAGCAGCGTGTCGACTAGGGGAATTGTTGATACGCAGTATTTT. This chain joins TRBV9 and TRBJ2-3; a possible D gene is TRBD2 (6 bases). CDR3 length: 16 residues. In germline, CDR1 is SGDLS, CDR2 YYNGEE. V dropped 2 bases and J dropped 6 bases, with 19 bases sitting between them.

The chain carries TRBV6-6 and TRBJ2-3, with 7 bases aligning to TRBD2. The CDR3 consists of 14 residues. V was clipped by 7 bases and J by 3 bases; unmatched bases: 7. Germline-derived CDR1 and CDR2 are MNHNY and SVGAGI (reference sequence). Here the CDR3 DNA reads TGTGCCAGCACCTTACTCGGGAGGACAGATACGCAGTATTTT. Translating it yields CASTLLGRTDTQYF.